This TCR beta chain was recovered during a study of T cell repertoires in cytomegalovirus infection. Study-level results: Summed public TCR beta family frequency identified CMV carriers bearing the relevant HLA.

CDR3 length: 14 residues. Trimming removed 4 bases from V and 4 bases from J; junction bases left unmatched: 7. Germline V gene data show CDR1 as SEHNR and CDR2 as FQNEAQ (reference sequence). On this clonotype itself: Its target is unknown.

TCRdb passed the reads through MiXCR, listing each CDR3 protein once. The sample shows 160,000 or so distinct CDR3 sequences, approximately 17% of them seen only once. The J gene is TRBJ2-7, the V gene TRBV7-9, with 7 nucleotides matching TRBD2. The TCR sequence derives from a human donor in good health (CMV status not recorded). Some clones in this sample may be carry-over from other donors' samples. The sequencing sample was made of CD8+ T cells from PBMCs. CDR3 region: CASSSGGRLYEQYF. The CDR3 nucleotides read TGTGCCAGCAGCTCGGGCGGGAGACTTTACGAGCAGTACTTC.